The present entry profiles one T cell receptor beta chain with its context. Its antigen is still unknown. TCRdb's copy holds only in-frame clones and misses some; the assay was immunoSEQ multiplex PCR. The profile shows about 130,000 clones, around 92% of them singletons. The germline CDR1 and CDR2 sequences are ENHRY and SYGVKD. The CDR3 has 15 residues. With 4 bases removed from V and 4 bases from J, the gap between germline ends came to 14 bases. This entry is derived from a study of T cell responses to AZD1222 COVID-19 vaccine. Study findings and constraints: Every sample of the repertoires postdated the peak T cell response. Reports say nearly half of spike-specific TCRs go after unmutated variant regions. Dominant at 160-218 and 743-854, vaccine-associated CD4 TCRs also spanned spike. Donors in the cohort were predominantly white British and more often female, and clonal diversity was possibly underestimated.

The sequenced sample was peripheral blood, obtained on day 0 of AZD1222 vaccination. This chain connects TRBV10-3 to TRBJ1-3, with TRBD1 as a possible D gene (5 bases). The sequence came from an adult in good health. CDR3 region: CAISARDVTGNTIYF. The CDR3 region has the DNA TGTGCCATCAGTGCTCGGGACGTCACGGGAAACACCATATATTTT.